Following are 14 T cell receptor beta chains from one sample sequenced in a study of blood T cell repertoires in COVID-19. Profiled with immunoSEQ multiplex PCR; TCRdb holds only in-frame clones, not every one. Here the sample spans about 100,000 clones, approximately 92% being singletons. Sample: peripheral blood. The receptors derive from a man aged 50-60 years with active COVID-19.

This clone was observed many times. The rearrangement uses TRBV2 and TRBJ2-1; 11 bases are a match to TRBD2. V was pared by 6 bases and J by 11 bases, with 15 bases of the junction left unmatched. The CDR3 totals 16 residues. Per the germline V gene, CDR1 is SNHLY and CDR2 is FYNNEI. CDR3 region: CASSTRGLAASNQQFF. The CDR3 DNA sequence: TGTGCCAGCAGCACAAGGGGACTAGCGGCCTCTAATCAGCAGTTCTTC.

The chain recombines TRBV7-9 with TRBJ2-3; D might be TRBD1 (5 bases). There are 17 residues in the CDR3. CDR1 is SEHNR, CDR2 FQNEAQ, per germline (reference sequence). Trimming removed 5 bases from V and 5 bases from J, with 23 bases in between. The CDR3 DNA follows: TGTGCCAGCAGCCGATTTCCAGTTAGGGGCGCGAAAGATACGCAGTATTTT. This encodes CASSRFPVRGAKDTQYF. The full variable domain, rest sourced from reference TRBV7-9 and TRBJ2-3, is DTGVSQNPRHKITKRGQNVTFRCDPISEHNRLYWYRQTLGQGPEFLTYFQNEAQLEKSRLLSDRFSAERPKGSFSTLEIQRTEQGDSAMYLCASSRFPVRGAKDTQYFGPGTRLTVL.

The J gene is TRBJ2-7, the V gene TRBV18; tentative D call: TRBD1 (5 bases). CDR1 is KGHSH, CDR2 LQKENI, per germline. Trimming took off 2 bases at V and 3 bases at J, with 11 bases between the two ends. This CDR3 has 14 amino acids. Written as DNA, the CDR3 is TGTGCCAGCTCACCAGCCAGGGCCCTCTACGAGCAGTACTTC. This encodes CASSPARALYEQYF.

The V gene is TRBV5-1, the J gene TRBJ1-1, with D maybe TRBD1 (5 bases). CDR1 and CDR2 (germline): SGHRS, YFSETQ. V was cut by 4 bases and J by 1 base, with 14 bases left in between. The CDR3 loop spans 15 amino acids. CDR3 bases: TGCGCCAGCAGCGGAATAACAGGTTGGAACACTGAAGCTTTCTTT. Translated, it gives CASSGITGWNTEAFF.

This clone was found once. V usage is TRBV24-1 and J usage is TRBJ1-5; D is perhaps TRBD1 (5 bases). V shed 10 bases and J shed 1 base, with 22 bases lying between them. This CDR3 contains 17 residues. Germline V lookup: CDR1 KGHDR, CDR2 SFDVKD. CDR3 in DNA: TGTGCCACTAACAGATTGCGCCTACAGGTCAGCAATCAGCCCCAGCATTTT. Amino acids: CATNRLRLQVSNQPQHF.

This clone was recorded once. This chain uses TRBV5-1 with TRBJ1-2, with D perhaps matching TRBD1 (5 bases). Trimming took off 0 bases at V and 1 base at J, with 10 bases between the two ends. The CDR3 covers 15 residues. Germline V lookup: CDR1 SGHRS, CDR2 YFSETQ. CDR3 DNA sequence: TGCGCCAGCAGCTTGGGGCCGACAGATAACTATGGCTACACCTTC. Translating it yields CASSLGPTDNYGYTF.

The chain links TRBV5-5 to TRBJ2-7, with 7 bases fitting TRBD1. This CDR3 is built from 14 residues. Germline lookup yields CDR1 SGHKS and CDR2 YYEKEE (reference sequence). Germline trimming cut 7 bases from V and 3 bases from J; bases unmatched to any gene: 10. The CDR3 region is CASGQQTGIYEQYF. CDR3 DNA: TGTGCCAGCGGACAACAGACAGGGATCTACGAGCAGTACTTC.

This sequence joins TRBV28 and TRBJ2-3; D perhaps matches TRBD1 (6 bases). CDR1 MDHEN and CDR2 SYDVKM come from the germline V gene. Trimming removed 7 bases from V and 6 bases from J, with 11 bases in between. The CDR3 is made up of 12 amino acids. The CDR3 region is CASNVGADTQYF. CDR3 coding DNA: TGTGCCAGCAATGTGGGGGCGGATACGCAGTATTTT.

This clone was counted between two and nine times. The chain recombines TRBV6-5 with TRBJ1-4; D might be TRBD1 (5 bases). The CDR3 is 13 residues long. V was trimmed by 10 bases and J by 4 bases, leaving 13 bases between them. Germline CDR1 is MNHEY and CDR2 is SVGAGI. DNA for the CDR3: TGTGCCACCCGAGACAGACTTAATGAAAAACTGTTTTTT. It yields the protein CATRDRLNEKLFF.

Here the CDR3 reads CASDSNYGYTF. CDR3 coding DNA: TGTGCCAGCGACAGCAACTATGGCTACACCTTC. The rearrangement joins TRBV25-1 to TRBJ1-2, with D maybe TRBD1 (5 bases). Trimming took off 8 bases at V and 2 bases at J, with 6 bases between the two ends. This CDR3 region has 11 residues. Germline loops: CDR1 MGHDK, CDR2 SYGVNS.

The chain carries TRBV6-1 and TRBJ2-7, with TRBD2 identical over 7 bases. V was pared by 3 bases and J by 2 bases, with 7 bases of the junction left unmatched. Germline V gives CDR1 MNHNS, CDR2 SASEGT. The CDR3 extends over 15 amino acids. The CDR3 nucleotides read TGTGCCAGCAGTGATTGGCGGGAGTCGCCCTACGAGCAGTACTTC. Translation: CASSDWRESPYEQYF.

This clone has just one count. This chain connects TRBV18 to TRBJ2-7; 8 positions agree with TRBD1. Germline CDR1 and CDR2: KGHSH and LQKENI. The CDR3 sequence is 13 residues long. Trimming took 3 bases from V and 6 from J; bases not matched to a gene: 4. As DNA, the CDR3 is TGTGCCAGCTCACCTAGACAGGGGACCGAGCAGTACTTC. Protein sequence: CASSPRQGTEQYF.

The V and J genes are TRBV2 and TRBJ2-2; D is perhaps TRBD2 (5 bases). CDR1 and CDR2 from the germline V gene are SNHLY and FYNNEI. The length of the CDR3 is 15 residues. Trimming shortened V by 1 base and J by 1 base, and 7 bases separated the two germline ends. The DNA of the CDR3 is TGTGCCAGCAGTGAAGTGGGAGAGAACACCGGGGAGCTGTTTTTT. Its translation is CASSEVGENTGELFF.

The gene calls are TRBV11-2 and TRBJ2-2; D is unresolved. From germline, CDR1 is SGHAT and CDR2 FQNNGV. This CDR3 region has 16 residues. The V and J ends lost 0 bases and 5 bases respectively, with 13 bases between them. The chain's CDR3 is CASSLDFNSRTGELFF. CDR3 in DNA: TGTGCCAGCAGCTTAGATTTTAACAGTAGGACCGGGGAGCTGTTTTTT. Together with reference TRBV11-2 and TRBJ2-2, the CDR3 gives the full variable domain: EAGVAQSPRYKIIEKRQSVAFWCNPISGHATLYWYQQILGQGPKLLIQFQNNGVVDDSQLPKDRFSAERLKGVDSTLKIQPAKLEDSAVYLCASSLDFNSRTGELFFGEGSRLTVL.